The 15 T cell receptor beta chains below all came from one sample that was sequenced in a study of shared clonotypes between healthy human individuals. This table comes from immunoSEQ multiplex PCR, and its TCRdb copy is limited to in-frame clones, with some not included. This sample yields 2 million to 3 million clones, of which approximately 93% are seen a single time; 0.36% belongs to the top ten. The source material was naive CD4+ T cells from PBMCs. The subset denotes: CD45RA+ positively selected. The receptors here all came from a man between 18 and 35 years old in good health. Some clones in this sample may be carry-over from other donors' samples.

CDR3 sequence reads: CASNKVRGTDTQYF. In nucleotides, the CDR3 is TGCGCCAGCAATAAGGTTAGGGGCACAGATACGCAGTATTTT. The chain employs TRBV10-2 and TRBJ2-3; no clear D gene. V was trimmed by 7 bases and J by 1 base, leaving 12 bases between them. Germline loops: CDR1 WSHSY, CDR2 SAAADI. CDR3 size: 14 residues.

In the case of this clone: The junction differs from germline at one of its ends, possibly a read error. This sequence joins TRBV30 and TRBJ2-1; 16 bases line up with TRBD2. In germline, CDR1 is GTSNPN, CDR2 SVGIG (reference sequence). The CDR3 totals 13 residues. This CDR3 is CAWTGLAGGAPVF. The DNA for the CDR3 is TGTGCCTGGACGGGACTAGCGGGAGGGGCCCCAGTCTTC. Filled out from reference TRBV30 and TRBJ2-1, the complete variable domain reads SQTIHQWPATLVQPVGSPLSLECTVEGTSNPNLYWYRQAAGRGLQLLFYSVGIGQISSEVPQNLSASRPQDRQFILSSKKLLLSDSGFYLCAWTGLAGGAPVFGPGTRLTVL.

This chain connects TRBV6-1 to TRBJ2-7; 9 bases are a match to TRBD1. The CDR3 consists of 15 residues. The J segment lost 1 base and the V segment lost 9 bases, leaving 10 bases of the junction unmatched. Germline V CDR1 and CDR2: MNHNS, SASEGT. DNA of the CDR3: TGTGCCAGTTGCCGGGACAGGGAAGGGTCCTACGAGCAGTACTTC. It specifies CASCRDREGSYEQYF.

The rearrangement uses TRBV28 and TRBJ1-2; unclear D gene. V was clipped by 7 bases and J by 2 bases, with 14 bases between them. Germline V CDR1 and CDR2: MDHEN, SYDVKM. The CDR3 is made up of 14 amino acids. The CDR3 sequence is CASNERRLNYGYTF. In nucleotides, the CDR3 is TGTGCCAGCAACGAAAGACGGCTCAACTATGGCTACACCTTC.

This chain uses TRBV6-5 with TRBJ2-2; TRBD1 or TRBD2 may be the D gene (5 bases each). There are 15 residues in the CDR3. Deletions cut 7 bases from V and 5 bases from J, with 17 bases between. Germline V gives CDR1 MNHEY, CDR2 SVGAGI. This CDR3 reads CASNNRGVGTGELFF. CDR3 sequence (DNA): TGTGCCAGCAACAATCGGGGCGTCGGTACCGGGGAGCTGTTTTTT.

V gene TRBV18 combines with J gene TRBJ2-2, with 7 bases matching TRBD1. V was pared by 1 base and J by 6 bases, with 5 bases of the junction left unmatched. This CDR3 spans 15 amino acids. Per the germline V gene, CDR1 is KGHSH and CDR2 is LQKENI. CDR3 in DNA: TGTGCCAGCTCACCACGAACAGGGGAGTCCGGGGAGCTGTTTTTT. Residues: CASSPRTGESGELFF.

As for this clone: Its ends do not fully match the called genes, so a read error is possible. This chain uses TRBV18 with TRBJ2-7; 10 nucleotides match TRBD1. The CDR3 is made up of 14 amino acids. The V gene's germline CDR1 is KGHSH and CDR2 LQKENI. CDR3 region: CASSPDRGSYGQYF. In DNA, the CDR3 is TGTGCCAGCTCACCGGACAGGGGGTCCTACGGGCAGTACTTC.

The chain is built from TRBV5-5 and TRBJ2-7, with a weak D call TRBD2 (5 bases). Germline CDR1 reads SGHKS; CDR2 reads YYEKEE (reference sequence). The CDR3 length is 14 residues. With 4 bases removed from V and 4 bases from J, the gap between germline ends came to 15 bases. CDR3 coding DNA: TGTGCCAGCAGCCCAGGAGCCAGCGGATACGAGCAGTACTTC. This sequence encodes CASSPGASGYEQYF. The full variable domain, in which reference TRBV5-5 and TRBJ2-7 provide the parts outside the CDR3, is DAGVTQSPTHLIKTRGQQVTLRCSPISGHKSVSWYQQVLGQGPQFIFQYYEKEERGRGNFPDRFSARQFPNYSSELNVNALLLGDSALYLCASSPGASGYEQYFGPGTRLTVT.

As to this clone: This same CDR3 is encoded by further DNA sequences in the sample. This chain links TRBV11-2 with TRBJ2-7; D is uncertain. Germline V gene lookup returns CDR1 SGHAT and CDR2 FQNNGV. V lost 3 bases and J 1 base, leaving 4 bases between the germline ends. The CDR3 is 12 residues long. The CDR3 loop reads CASSFSSYEQYF. CDR3 DNA sequence: TGTGCCAGCAGCTTTAGTTCCTACGAGCAGTACTTC.

This chain uses TRBV19 with TRBJ2-7, with D possibly TRBD2 on 5 matching bases. The germline V and J ends were trimmed by 6 bases and 3 bases, with 15 bases remaining between them. The CDR3 has 14 amino acids. CDR1 and CDR2 from the germline V gene are LNHDA and SQIVND (reference sequence). In DNA form, the CDR3 reads TGTGCCAGTAGCTCTCTCATAGGGAGCTACGAGCAGTACTTC. Translated: CASSSLIGSYEQYF.

This rearrangement joins TRBV5-4 to TRBJ2-3; 8 bases agree with TRBD2. Germline V gene lookup returns CDR1 SGHNT and CDR2 YYREEE (reference sequence). Trimming cost V 4 bases and J 0 bases; bases outside gene matches: 10. The CDR3 consists of 17 residues. CDR3 in DNA: TGTGCCAGCAGCATACCCATTAGCGGGGCTAGCACAGATACGCAGTATTTT. Protein: CASSIPISGASTDTQYF.

V gene TRBV28 combines with J gene TRBJ1-1; 12 nucleotides match TRBD1. Germline V gives CDR1 MDHEN, CDR2 SYDVKM. V gave up 5 bases and J gave up 5 bases; unmatched junction bases: 12. The CDR3 length is 17 residues. The CDR3 sequence: CASSDRDRGLRKTEAFF. The CDR3 region has the DNA TGTGCCAGCAGTGACCGGGACAGGGGGCTAAGGAAAACTGAAGCTTTCTTT.

V is TRBV19 and J is TRBJ2-1; TRBD1 aligns across 7 bases. J gave up 7 bases and V 11 bases, and 14 bases lay outside the gene matches. The germline V gene has CDR1 LNHDA and CDR2 SQIVND (reference sequence). CDR3 length equals 14 residues. CDR3 nucleotides: TGTGCCTCGGATCACAGGGGTAGTACTAATGAGCAGTTCTTC. It codes for CASDHRGSTNEQFF.

CDR3 amino acids: CASVPTGTRGDEQFF. The CDR3 DNA follows: TGTGCCAGCGTCCCCACCGGGACTAGAGGCGATGAGCAGTTCTTC. The genes are TRBV5-5 and TRBJ2-1; 8 nucleotides align to TRBD2. V lost 7 bases and J lost 8; bases outside the gene matches: 14. The germline V gene encodes CDR1 SGHKS and CDR2 YYEKEE (reference sequence). The CDR3 extends over 15 amino acids.

The V gene is TRBV2, the J gene TRBJ2-2; D gene ambiguous. The germline CDR1 and CDR2 sequences are SNHLY and FYNNEI. CDR3 length: 14 amino acids. The V end was cut by 6 bases, the J end by 2 bases, with 10 bases between. CDR3 sequence: CASSRASNTGELFF. The DNA for the CDR3 is TGTGCCAGCAGCCGGGCCTCAAACACCGGGGAGCTGTTTTTT. Full variable domain (remainder filled in from reference TRBV2 and TRBJ2-2): EPEVTQTPSHQVTQMGQEVILRCVPISNHLYFYWYRQILGQKVEFLVSFYNNEISEKSEIFDDQFSVERPDGSNFTLKIRSTKLEDSAMYFCASSRASNTGELFFGEGSRLTVL.